This T cell receptor (beta chain) stems from a study of cytomegalovirus exposure and HLA in healthy donors. General study points: In terms of immune exposure information, only CMV serostatus was available. Relative to equally common others, HLA-associated TCR beta chains showed greater clonal expansion in a later analysis.

The study ran its PCR with 60 Vbeta and 13 Jbeta primers. Method: immunoSEQ multiplex PCR; TCRdb's copy keeps in-frame clones and lacks some. Among under 120,000 clones listed, 70% were seen once. The CDR3 sequence is 15 residues long. Germline values: CDR1 SEHNR, CDR2 FQNEAQ (reference sequence). The V and J ends lost 1 base and 5 bases, in that order; junction bases with no gene match: 6. Concerning this clone: Its antigen is undetermined.

Whereas donors were nominally healthy upon sampling, unrecorded immune exposures were probable. The sequenced sample was PBMCs. The clonotype was recovered from a man aged 40-49 years in good health and CMV-seropositive. The chain joins TRBV7-9 to TRBJ2-5; 8 nucleotides match TRBD2. CDR3 coding DNA: TGTGCCAGCAGCTTAGTCCTGGGCGGGGGGGAGACCCAGTACTTC. Translated, it gives CASSLVLGGGETQYF.